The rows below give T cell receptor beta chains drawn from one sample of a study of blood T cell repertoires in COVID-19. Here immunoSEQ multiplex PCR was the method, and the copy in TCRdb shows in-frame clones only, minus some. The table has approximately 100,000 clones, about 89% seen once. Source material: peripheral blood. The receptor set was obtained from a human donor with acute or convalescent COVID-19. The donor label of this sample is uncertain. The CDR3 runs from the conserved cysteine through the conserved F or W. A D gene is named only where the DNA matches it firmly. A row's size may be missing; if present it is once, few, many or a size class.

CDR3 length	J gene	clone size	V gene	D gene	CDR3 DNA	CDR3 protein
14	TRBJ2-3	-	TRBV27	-	TGTGCCAGCAGTTTAGGGGCAGGGACAGATACGCAGTATTTT	CASSLGAGTDTQYF
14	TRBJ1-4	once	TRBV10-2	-	TGCGCCAGCAGTGAGGGGAGTCTAAATGAAAAACTGTTTTTT	CASSEGSLNEKLFF
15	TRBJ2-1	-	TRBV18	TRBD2	TGTGCCAGCTCACCACAGCGGGGGGACGGCAATGAGCAGTTCTTC	CASSPQRGDGNEQFF
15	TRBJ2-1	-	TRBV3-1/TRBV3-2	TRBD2	TGTGCCAGCAGCCAAGCTAGCGGGGCCATTAATGAGCAGTTCTTC	CASSQASGAINEQFF
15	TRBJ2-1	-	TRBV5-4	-	TGTGCCAGCAGCTTGGTCGCGGGACCCTACAATGAGCAGTTCTTC	CASSLVAGPYNEQFF
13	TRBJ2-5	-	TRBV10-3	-	TGTGCCATCAGTGACCACAGACAAGAGACCCAGTACTTC	CAISDHRQETQYF
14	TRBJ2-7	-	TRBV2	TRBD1	TGTGCCAGCATGGGGACAGGGGGCTTGTACGAGCAGTACTTC	CASMGTGGLYEQYF
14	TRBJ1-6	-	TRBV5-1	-	TGCGCCAGCAGTCCTGACAGGTATAATTCACCCCTCCACTTT	CASSPDRYNSPLHF
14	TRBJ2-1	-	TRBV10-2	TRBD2	TGCGCCAGCAGGACTAGCGGGGCGGTGAGTGAGCAGTTCTTC	CASRTSGAVSEQFF
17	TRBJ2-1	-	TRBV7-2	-	TGTGCCAGCAGCTTATGGTCTCTCACCAGCTCCTACAATGAGCAGTTCTTC	CASSLWSLTSSYNEQFF
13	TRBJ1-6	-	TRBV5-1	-	TGCGCCAGCAGCTTGGAGCTGAATTCACCCCTCCACTTT	CASSLELNSPLHF
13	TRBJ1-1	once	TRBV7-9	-	TGTGCCAGCAGCTGGGTGGGGGGCACTGAAGCTTTCTTT	CASSWVGGTEAFF
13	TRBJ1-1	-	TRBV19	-	TGTGCCAGTAGTATAGATCAGCGGGGGGAAGCTTTCTTT	CASSIDQRGEAFF
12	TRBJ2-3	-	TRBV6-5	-	TGTGCCAGCAGTTACGGGAGAGATACGCAGTATTTT	CASSYGRDTQYF
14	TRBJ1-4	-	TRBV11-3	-	TGTGCCAGCAGCTTAGAAGGGGAACCTGAAAAACTGTTTTTT	CASSLEGEPEKLFF
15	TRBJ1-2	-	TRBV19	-	TGTGCCAGTAGTGCAGAACTCAGGCTTAACTATGGCTACACCTTC	CASSAELRLNYGYTF
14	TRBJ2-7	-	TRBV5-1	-	TGCGCCAGCAGCTTGCAAGGGAGTGAGGGCGAGCAGTACTTC	CASSLQGSEGEQYF
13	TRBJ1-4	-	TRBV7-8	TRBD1	TGTGCCAGCTCCGGACAGGAAAATGAAAAACTGTTTTTT	CASSGQENEKLFF
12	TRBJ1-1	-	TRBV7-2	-	TGTGCCATAAAACAGGCGTACACTGAAGCTTTCTTT	CAIKQAYTEAFF
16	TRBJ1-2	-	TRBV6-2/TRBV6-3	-	TGTGCCAGCAGTTACTTAACCTCGGGACAAGTCTATGGCTACACCTTC	CASSYLTSGQVYGYTF
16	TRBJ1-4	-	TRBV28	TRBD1	TGTGCCAGCAGTTTAGGGTCCGGGACAGGGGATGAAAAACTGTTTTTT	CASSLGSGTGDEKLFF
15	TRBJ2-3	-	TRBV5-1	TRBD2	TGCGCCAGCAGCGGGACTAGCGGGGCCGGGGATACGCAGTATTTT	CASSGTSGAGDTQYF